The 25 T cell receptor beta chains given below trace back to one sample, sequenced in a study of blood T cells in healthy people across ages. The authors ran a second PCR of 7 to 11 cycles using a sample-barcoded 5' primer and a J-beta primer mix. One entry per CDR3 protein results from TCRdb running MiXCR on the 5' RACE reads. The sample contains some 880,000 distinct CDR3 sequences, 35% to 40% of which appear only once. The sequenced material came from blood. These receptors originate from a man younger than 30 in good health.

The CDR3 protein is CASSLLVYRSCNEQYF. The CDR3 DNA is TGCGCCAGCAGCTTGTTGGTCTACAGATCCTGCAATGAGCAGTACTTC. The J gene is TRBJ2-1, the V gene TRBV5-1; D not certain. The better agreement between TRBJ2-7 and the DNA end casts doubt on the J call. CDR3 length: 16 residues. Germline CDR1 SGHRS, CDR2 YFSETQ.

This clonotype was detected many times. V is TRBV4-2 and J is TRBJ2-6; unclear D gene. V was pared by 0 bases and J by 0 bases, with 15 bases between. The CDR3 spans 19 residues. Germline CDR1 LGHNA, CDR2 YNFKEQ. The chain's CDR3 is CASSQDGTAYRSGANVLTF. The CDR3 bases are TGTGCCAGCAGCCAAGATGGCACTGCATACCGCTCTGGGGCCAACGTCCTGACTTTC.

This clonotype showed up just a few times. The V gene is TRBV29-1, the J gene TRBJ2-2; D may be TRBD1 (6 bases). Germline-derived CDR1 and CDR2 are SQVTM and ANQGSEA. Trimming took off 6 bases at V and 6 bases at J, with 20 bases between the two ends. The CDR3 runs to 15 residues. The CDR3 loop reads CSVANYQQGPGELFF. CDR3 coding DNA: TGCAGCGTAGCCAACTATCAGCAGGGGCCCGGGGAGCTGTTTTTT.

In regard to this clonotype: The junction and the germline gene differ at one end; a read error may be behind it. This rearrangement joins TRBV7-8 to TRBJ2-5; 7 bases fit TRBD2. CDR3 size: 15 residues. Germline CDR1 reads SGHVS; CDR2 reads FQNEAQ. The CDR3 DNA sequence: TGTACCAGCAGCTTAGCGGGTCCTCTAGGGGAGACCCAGTACTTC. Translated, it gives CTSSLAGPLGETQYF.

The V gene is TRBV27, the J gene TRBJ2-4, with D perhaps being TRBD1 or TRBD2 (5 bases each). V was pared by 3 bases and J by 11 bases, with 26 bases between. CDR1 MNHEY and CDR2 SMNVEV come from the germline V gene (reference sequence). The CDR3 runs 17 residues. CDR3 sequence: CASSLSPRGVTRLVQYF. CDR3 nucleotide sequence: TGTGCCAGCAGTTTGTCTCCTCGAGGGGTGACCCGGCTGGTTCAGTACTTC.

This clonotype was seen a single time. A read error may explain this, as a much larger clone is one base away. The genes are TRBV2 and TRBJ2-7, with TRBD1 identical over 7 bases. The V and J ends lost 4 bases and 4 bases, in that order; junction bases with no gene match: 4. The CDR3 is made up of 13 amino acids. CDR1 is SNHLY, CDR2 FYNNEI, per germline. CDR3 region: CASSGVDRYEQYF. The CDR3, as DNA: TGTGCCAGCAGTGGAGTGGACAGGTACGAGCAGTACTTC.

This clonotype has only a few counts. The chain combines TRBV4-3 with TRBJ2-3; 7 bases line up with TRBD1. The CDR3 length is 15 residues. Germline-derived CDR1 and CDR2 are LGHNA and YSLEER. The trim removed 4 bases at V and 3 bases at J, leaving 7 bases unmatched. CDR3: CASSRTGVGTDTQYF. In DNA form, the CDR3 reads TGCGCCAGCAGCCGCACAGGGGTCGGGACAGATACGCAGTATTTT.

The V call is TRBV7-2, the J call TRBJ1-2; D call uncertain. Germline loops: CDR1 SGHTA, CDR2 FQGNSA. The CDR3 extends over 20 amino acids. The V gene lost 8 bases and the J gene lost 0 bases, with 31 bases spanning the gap. CDR3 region: CASATTRPRHDPLANYGYTF. CDR3 bases: TGTGCCAGCGCCACCACCCGGCCGAGACATGACCCGTTAGCTAACTATGGCTACACCTTC. The variable domain in full, completed from reference TRBV7-2 and TRBJ1-2, reads GAGVSQSPSNKVTEKGKDVELRCDPISGHTALYWYRQSLGQGLEFLIYFQGNSAPDKSGLPSDRFSAERTGGSVSTLTIQRTQQEDSAVYLCASATTRPRHDPLANYGYTFGSGTRLTVV.

This clonotype was observed a handful of times. This chain joins TRBV6-2 or TRBV6-3 and TRBJ2-3, with unresolved D. V lost 7 bases and J 2 bases, leaving 10 bases between the germline ends. The CDR3 consists of 13 residues. Germline CDR1 MNHEY, CDR2 SVGEGT. In DNA, the CDR3 is TGTGCCAGCAATTCGTTTCCCACAGATACGCAGTATTTT. It is translated as CASNSFPTDTQYF.

This clonotype was seen ten or more times. The genes are TRBV20-1 and TRBJ1-1, with unresolved D. The germline V gene encodes CDR1 DFQATT and CDR2 SNEGSKA (reference sequence). The CDR3 has 13 residues. Trimming pared 3 bases from V and 5 bases from J, leaving 13 bases between. The chain's CDR3 is CSASPGSITEAFF. DNA for the CDR3: TGCAGTGCTAGTCCAGGTTCAATAACTGAAGCTTTCTTT.

The V and J genes are TRBV4-2 and TRBJ1-6; D is perhaps TRBD1 (6 bases). The V and J ends lost 0 bases and 1 base respectively, with 13 bases between them. The length of the CDR3 is 18 residues. From germline, CDR1 is LGHNA and CDR2 YNFKEQ. CDR3 sequence (DNA): TGTGCCAGCAGCCAAGATGCAGGGGAGTATTCCTATAATTCACCCCTCCACTTT. Its protein product is CASSQDAGEYSYNSPLHF.

This clonotype was detected a few times. CDR3 sequence reads: CASSFIARDRGLNEQFF. The DNA for the CDR3 is TGTGCCAGCAGCTTTATCGCCCGGGACCGTGGTCTTAATGAGCAGTTCTTC. The chain uses TRBV7-2 and TRBJ2-1; perhaps D is TRBD1 or TRBD2 (5 bases each). CDR3 size: 17 residues. Germline values: CDR1 SGHTA, CDR2 FQGNSA. Trimming stripped 3 bases from V and 7 bases from J, with 22 bases between.

In its sample, this clonotype was seen many times. An end of the junction differs from the germline gene, which may be a read error. The chain employs TRBV12-3 or TRBV12-4 and TRBJ2-5, with D possibly TRBD2 on 5 matching bases. The CDR3 runs 12 residues. The CDR3 DNA sequence: TGCGCCAGCAGCTCCCGAGGGGAGACCCAGTACTTC. Its translation is CASSSRGETQYF.

The chain recombines TRBV30 with TRBJ2-1, with 14 positions matching TRBD2. V lost 3 bases to trimming and J lost 4 bases; unmatched junction nucleotides: 17. Per the germline V gene, CDR1 is GTSNPN and CDR2 is SVGIG (reference sequence). The length of the CDR3 is 20 residues. The CDR3 loop is CAWSPRRLAGGIYTYNEQFF. CDR3 bases: TGTGCCTGGAGCCCACGCCGACTAGCGGGGGGGATATATACTTACAATGAGCAGTTCTTC. The full variable domain, its missing parts supplied by reference TRBV30 and TRBJ2-1, is SQTIHQWPATLVQPVGSPLSLECTVEGTSNPNLYWYRQAAGRGLQLLFYSVGIGQISSEVPQNLSASRPQDRQFILSSKKLLLSDSGFYLCAWSPRRLAGGIYTYNEQFFGPGTRLTVL.

This clonotype was seen only a few times. This chain links TRBV20-1 with TRBJ1-6; D unclear. Germline assignment: CDR1 DFQATT and CDR2 SNEGSKA (reference sequence). The CDR3 has 14 amino acids. V was trimmed by 0 bases and J by 1 base, leaving 4 bases between them. This CDR3 reads CSARDNSYNSPLHF. The CDR3 DNA reads TGCAGTGCTAGAGACAATTCCTATAATTCACCCCTCCACTTT.

This clonotype came up a few times. The chain links TRBV12-3 or TRBV12-4 to TRBJ2-3, with 8 positions matching TRBD1. There are 16 residues in the CDR3. V was clipped by 3 bases and J by 5 bases; unmatched bases: 10. CDR3 residues: CASSFNAGGNQDTQYF. The CDR3 DNA reads TGTGCCAGCAGTTTCAACGCAGGGGGCAATCAAGATACGCAGTATTTT.

The CDR3 nucleotides read TGTGCCAGCAGTCCTTTATCACATAGGGACAGGGTGGGGTTTGGCTACACCTTC. Translating gives CASSPLSHRDRVGFGYTF. The rearrangement links TRBV12-3 or TRBV12-4 to TRBJ1-2, with 9 bases aligning to TRBD1. The CDR3 sequence is 18 residues long. The V gene end was trimmed by 5 bases and the J gene end by 7 bases; junction bases not matched to a gene: 20.

The table lists this clonotype with a few counts. This chain connects TRBV20-1 to TRBJ2-1, with 9 bases lining up with TRBD1. The CDR3 has 13 residues. The ends lost 2 bases at V and 8 bases at J; junction bases unmatched: 4. Germline V gene data show CDR1 as DFQATT and CDR2 as SNEGSKA (reference sequence). The CDR3 coding sequence is TGCAGTGCTAGAAGGGACAGGGTCGATGAGCAGTTCTTC. It specifies CSARRDRVDEQFF.

This clonotype was seen more than once but under ten times. This chain joins TRBV4-2 and TRBJ2-5, with D perhaps matching TRBD1 or TRBD2 (8 bases each). The J call is doubtful: the DNA matches TRBJ2-7 better. This CDR3 contains 13 residues. Germline CDR1 LGHNA, CDR2 YNFKEQ. The CDR3 DNA is TGTGCCAGCAGCCTAGCGGGACAGGACGAGCAGTACTTC. The encoded protein is CASSLAGQDEQYF.

The rearrangement links TRBV12-3 or TRBV12-4 to TRBJ2-7; 8 bases fit TRBD2. V shed 5 bases, J shed 4 bases, and the junction held 10 bases outside the gene matches. CDR3 length: 15 amino acids. Here the CDR3 DNA reads TGTGCCAGCAGTACCGGGGCGGGGGGACATTACGAGCAGTACTTC. Its translation: CASSTGAGGHYEQYF.

This clonotype was counted many times. The rearrangement joins TRBV12-3 or TRBV12-4 to TRBJ2-7; 7 nucleotides agree with TRBD2. This CDR3 is built from 14 residues. With 6 bases clipped from V and 2 bases from J, the junction kept 7 bases outside the gene matches. CDR3 sequence reads: CASSPSGTTYEQYF. CDR3 sequence (DNA): TGTGCCAGCAGCCCCTCCGGGACTACCTACGAGCAGTACTTC.

This chain connects TRBV12-3 or TRBV12-4 to TRBJ1-1, with 8 positions matching TRBD1. There are 15 residues in the CDR3. Unmatched junction bases numbered 4, after V lost 3 bases and J lost 1 base. The CDR3: CASSFQTGENTEAFF. In nucleotides, the CDR3 is TGTGCCAGCAGTTTCCAGACAGGGGAGAACACTGAAGCTTTCTTT.

The chain has TRBV9 and TRBJ2-7; D is undetermined. Germline CDR1 reads SGDLS; CDR2 reads YYNGEE. V dropped 4 bases and J dropped 2 bases, with 16 bases sitting between them. CDR3 size: 15 residues. Here the CDR3 DNA reads TGTGCCAGCAGCTACGGTCCCGGATCTGCCTACGAGCAGTACTTC. This codes for CASSYGPGSAYEQYF.

Comment on this clonotype: This could be a read error, since a much larger clone is one nucleotide away. The V and J genes are TRBV2 and TRBJ2-3, with 9 bases lining up with TRBD2. CDR3 length: 17 amino acids. Germline CDR1 SNHLY, CDR2 FYNNEI. CDR3 protein: CAGRRSAGGPSTDTQYF. CDR3 nucleotides: TGTGCCGGCAGGCGGTCAGCGGGGGGCCCCAGCACAGATACGCAGTATTTT.

This clonotype was detected only once. The genes are TRBV27 and TRBJ1-1; possibly TRBD1 for D (5 bases). The germline V gene has CDR1 MNHEY and CDR2 SMNVEV (reference sequence). V shed 1 base and J shed 0 bases, with 18 bases lying between them. The CDR3 runs to 18 residues. In DNA form, the CDR3 reads TGTGCCAGCAGTTTATATGGGACCCAAGGTGAGATGAACACTGAAGCTTTCTTT. Protein: CASSLYGTQGEMNTEAFF.